One sample yielded the 18 T cell receptor beta chains listed below, sequenced in a study of control samples from healthy donors and cancer patients. Generated by immunoSEQ multiplex PCR, the TCRdb table keeps only in-frame clones and is missing some. This table has 40,000 to 55,000 clones, roughly 87% appearing once. The material sequenced was PBMCs. The receptor source for this set is a man aged 35-49 years with colorectal cancer.

The CDR3 sequence is CASSRTGGDTQYF. DNA for the CDR3: TGTGCCAGCAGCCGGACAGGCGGAGATACGCAGTATTTT. This chain uses TRBV5-4 with TRBJ2-3; the match to TRBD1 covers 7 bases. V was clipped by 4 bases and J by 5 bases; unmatched bases: 4. The germline V gene encodes CDR1 SGHNT and CDR2 YYREEE (reference sequence). This CDR3 has 13 residues.

V and J are TRBV18 and TRBJ2-1, with 8 bases lining up with TRBD1. There are 14 residues in the CDR3. The junction had 11 bases not matched to a gene; V was cut back by 7 bases and J by 9 bases. Looked up from germline, CDR1 is KGHSH and CDR2 is LQKENI. The CDR3, as DNA: TGTGCCAGCTACTTGGACAGGGACAACGGTGAGCAGTTCTTC. It translates to CASYLDRDNGEQFF. The full variable domain, with the rest looked up from reference TRBV18 and TRBJ2-1, is NAGVMQNPRHLVRRRGQEARLRCSPMKGHSHVYWYRQLPEEGLKFMVYLQKENIIDESGMPKERFSAEFPKEGPSILRIQQVVRGDSAAYFCASYLDRDNGEQFFGPGTRLTVL.

This chain joins TRBV6-1 and TRBJ1-5; D unresolved. The CDR3 is 15 amino acids. CDR1 and CDR2 (germline): MNHNS, SASEGT. The V and J ends lost 1 base and 0 bases respectively, with 7 bases between them. The CDR3 reads CASSEDGASNQPQHF. CDR3 nucleotide sequence: TGTGCCAGCAGTGAAGATGGAGCTAGCAATCAGCCCCAGCATTTT.

The chain joins TRBV5-1 to TRBJ2-4; D unresolved. The germline V and J ends were trimmed by 1 base and 3 bases, with 5 bases remaining between them. CDR3 length: 13 amino acids. CDR1 is SGHRS and CDR2 is YFSETQ in the germline V gene. The CDR3 bases are TGCGCCAGCAGCTTGTTCATCAAAAACATTCAGTACTTC. Translating gives CASSLFIKNIQYF.

The chain has TRBV10-2 and TRBJ1-6; 7 bases fit TRBD1. The CDR3 sequence is 12 residues long. After removal of 11 bases from V and 5 bases from J, the junction contained 3 bases not matched to a gene. Germline lookup yields CDR1 WSHSY and CDR2 SAAADI. This CDR3 is CASGGDNSPLHF. Here the CDR3 DNA reads TGCGCCTCAGGGGGGGATAATTCACCCCTCCACTTT.

The chain combines TRBV2 with TRBJ2-1; D gene uncertain. CDR1 and CDR2 (germline): SNHLY, FYNNEI. The length of the CDR3 is 10 residues. Trimming stripped 7 bases from V and 10 bases from J, with 8 bases between. CDR3 nucleotide sequence: TGTGCCAGCATGACCCTCGAGCAGTTCTTC. Translation gives CASMTLEQFF.

This clone was recorded only once. V usage is TRBV28 and J usage is TRBJ2-2, with D uncertain. V dropped 8 bases and J dropped 3 bases, with 19 bases sitting between them. This CDR3 spans 16 amino acids. Germline V gene sequence: CDR1 MDHEN, CDR2 SYDVKM. The CDR3 nucleotides are TGTGCCAGCCAGGTAGACTGGGCAGGTTACACCGGGGAGCTGTTTTTT. Amino acids: CASQVDWAGYTGELFF. Full variable domain (outside the CDR3, taken from reference TRBV28 and TRBJ2-2): DVKVTQSSRYLVKRTGEKVFLECVQDMDHENMFWYRQDPGLGLRLIYFSYDVKMKEKGDIPEGYSVSREKKERFSLILESASTNQTSMYLCASQVDWAGYTGELFFGEGSRLTVL.

DNA of the CDR3: TGTGCCAGCAGCCAAAGGACAGGGGGACAGCCCCAGCATTTT. It codes for CASSQRTGGQPQHF. The gene calls are TRBV7-2 and TRBJ1-5; the match to TRBD1 covers 10 bases. V was clipped by 5 bases and J by 7 bases; unmatched bases: 5. Looked up from germline, CDR1 is SGHTA and CDR2 is FQGNSA. The CDR3 runs 14 residues. Looking up the rest from reference TRBV7-2 and TRBJ1-5 gives the full variable domain: GAGVSQSPSNKVTEKGKDVELRCDPISGHTALYWYRQSLGQGLEFLIYFQGNSAPDKSGLPSDRFSAERTGGSVSTLTIQRTQQEDSAVYLCASSQRTGGQPQHFGDGTRLSIL.

Only one count was recorded for this clone. The V gene is TRBV4-1, the J gene TRBJ1-5; tentatively, D is TRBD1 (6 bases). Between the trimmed V and J ends, which lost 0 bases and 7 bases, there was a span of 13 bases. CDR3 length: 15 residues. Germline CDR1 reads MGHRA; CDR2 reads YSYEKL. CDR3: CASSQENRVYQPQHF. For the CDR3, the DNA is TGCGCCAGCAGCCAAGAAAACAGGGTCTACCAGCCCCAGCATTTT.

This clone was picked up one time. The chain combines TRBV6-1 with TRBJ1-4; tentatively, D is TRBD1 (5 bases). The CDR3 spans 16 residues. Trimming left V 3 bases short and J 7 bases short, with 18 bases between. Germline values: CDR1 MNHNS, CDR2 SASEGT. Written as DNA, the CDR3 is TGTGCCAGCAGTGATGATACCGGGGCCGGCAGTGAAAAACTGTTTTTT. Amino acids: CASSDDTGAGSEKLFF.

The rearrangement uses TRBV12-5 and TRBJ1-5, with D perhaps TRBD1 (5 bases). The germline V gene has CDR1 LGHNT and CDR2 FRNRAP. The V end lost 3 bases, the J end lost 9 bases, and 15 bases lay between the germline ends. The CDR3 sequence is 14 residues long. In DNA, the CDR3 is TGTGCTAGTGGTTTCGAGGGGCGTGGAGGGCCCCAGCATTTT. This sequence encodes CASGFEGRGGPQHF.

The gene calls are TRBV19 and TRBJ2-7; the D gene is possibly TRBD1 (6 bases). The CDR3 sequence is 14 residues long. V was pared by 4 bases and J by 5 bases, with 15 bases between. CDR1 is LNHDA and CDR2 is SQIVND in the germline V gene (reference sequence). The CDR3 coding sequence is TGTGCCAGTAGTAAACGGACAGTAGAACACGAGCAGTACTTC. Protein product: CASSKRTVEHEQYF.

This chain joins TRBV27 and TRBJ2-1; D is undetermined. The CDR3 covers 12 residues. Germline lookup yields CDR1 MNHEY and CDR2 SMNVEV (reference sequence). Between the trimmed V and J ends, which lost 2 bases and 7 bases, there was a span of 6 bases. As DNA, the CDR3 is TGTGCCAGCAGTTTAGCTGGGAATGAGCAGTTCTTC. Translated, it gives CASSLAGNEQFF.

The CDR3 nucleotides are TGTGCCAGCAGCGAAGGACAGGGCGGCCCCTACGAGCAGTACTTC. Protein sequence: CASSEGQGGPYEQYF. The chain couples TRBV21-1 to TRBJ2-7; TRBD1 was called by the table and not checked on the DNA. TRBV21-1 is classified as a pseudogene. The CDR3 covers 15 residues.

The chain is built from TRBV19 and TRBJ2-1; 9 bases match TRBD2. The CDR3 has 17 residues. Germline V gene data show CDR1 as LNHDA and CDR2 as SQIVND (reference sequence). The ends lost 0 bases at V and 7 bases at J; junction bases unmatched: 10. Here the CDR3 DNA reads TGTGCCAGTAGTATAGATTCGGCCCTAGCGGGAAGGAATGAGCAGTTCTTC. The encoded protein is CASSIDSALAGRNEQFF. Drawing the rest from reference TRBV19 and TRBJ2-1, the complete variable domain is DGGITQSPKYLFRKEGQNVTLSCEQNLNHDAMYWYRQDPGQGLRLIYYSQIVNDFQKGDIAEGYSVSREKKESFPLTVTSAQKNPTAFYLCASSIDSALAGRNEQFFGPGTRLTVL.

The chain employs TRBV24-1 and TRBJ2-2, with D uncertain. The CDR3 consists of 15 residues. Between the trimmed V and J ends, which lost 9 bases and 6 bases, there was a span of 19 bases. Per the germline V gene, CDR1 is KGHDR and CDR2 is SFDVKD. CDR3 DNA sequence: TGTGCCACCTTTCCCCCCCTAAAAGATCCCGGGGAGCTGTTTTTT. Its protein product is CATFPPLKDPGELFF.

This chain links TRBV18 with TRBJ2-7; D perhaps matches TRBD2 (5 bases). V was clipped by 2 bases and J by 2 bases, with 7 bases between them. The CDR3 is made up of 13 amino acids. Per germline, CDR1 KGHSH and CDR2 LQKENI. CDR3 loop: CASSPLEAYEQYF. The CDR3 DNA sequence: TGTGCCAGCTCACCATTGGAGGCCTACGAGCAGTACTTC.

The CDR3 DNA is TGCGCCAGCAACTCCGGGACTAGCGGGAACAATGAGCAGTTCTTC. It is translated as CASNSGTSGNNEQFF. This chain links TRBV10-1 with TRBJ2-1, with 13 bases lining up with TRBD2. With V trimmed by 7 bases and J by 5 bases, 5 bases remained unmatched. The CDR3 sequence is 15 residues long. Looked up from germline, CDR1 is WNHNN and CDR2 is SYGVQD (reference sequence).